Listed below are T cell receptor beta chains from one sample, sequenced in a study of cytomegalovirus exposure and HLA in healthy donors. Generated by immunoSEQ multiplex PCR, the TCRdb table keeps only in-frame clones and is missing some. Found here are around 100,000 clones, 78% of them singletons; the top ten hold approximately 4.8%. Sequences were obtained from PBMCs. Receptors were obtained from a male donor in good health and CMV-seropositive. The CDR3 runs from the conserved cysteine through the conserved F or W. A D gene is named only where the DNA matches it firmly. Clone size appears in some rows only: once, few, many, or a class for an expanded clone.

CDR3nt,CDR3aa,abundance,len,d_gene,j_gene,v_gene
TGTGCCAGCAGTGACTTGGACAGCCCGGTTTCACCCCTCCACTTT,CASSDLDSPVSPLHF,-,15,-,TRBJ1-6,TRBV6-1
TGCGCCAGCAGTGGCAAGGGGGGGGGCTACACCTTC,CASSGKGGGYTF,few,12,-,TRBJ1-2,TRBV10-2
TGTGCCAGCAGCATCTACTCCACAGATACGCAGTATTTT,CASSIYSTDTQYF,-,13,-,TRBJ2-3,TRBV7-9
TGCGCCAGCAGCCCTCATCCCGCGGGGGGAGAGCAGTTCTTC,CASSPHPAGGEQFF,few,14,TRBD2,TRBJ2-1,TRBV5-1
TGCAGCGTTGTGGGCCTCGAAGGAGGCTACACCTTC,CSVVGLEGGYTF,-,12,-,TRBJ1-2,TRBV29-1
TGTGCCAGCAGTTTAGGGGGACAGGCCTACGAGCAGTACTTC,CASSLGGQAYEQYF,-,14,TRBD1,TRBJ2-7,TRBV27
TGCGCCAGCAGCTCTGGGACTAGCGGGAGGAGGAACACAGATACGCAGTATTTT,CASSSGTSGRRNTDTQYF,-,18,TRBD2,TRBJ2-3,TRBV5-1
TGTGCCAGCAGTCTCCTAGCGGTGGAGGGGCAGTACTTC,CASSLLAVEGQYF,-,13,TRBD2,TRBJ2-7,TRBV28
TGTGCCAGCAGTGAAGACGCCGGGACAGGGGACGACGAGCAGTACTTC,CASSEDAGTGDDEQYF,-,16,TRBD1,TRBJ2-7,TRBV6-1
TGTGCCAGCAGCTTCGGGACAGCGGGAGCCCCCGGGGAGCTGTTTTTT,CASSFGTAGAPGELFF,-,16,-,TRBJ2-2,TRBV7-8
TGTGCCAGTAGCCGCGGAGGGGGGGCAATCAATCAGCCCCAGCATTTT,CASSRGGGAINQPQHF,-,16,-,TRBJ1-5,TRBV19
TGTGCCAGCAGTAATCGGGGCTACACCTTC,CASSNRGYTF,-,10,-,TRBJ1-2,TRBV25-1
TGCGCCAGCAGTGAGGTGGGCTTAATGGGCGAGCAGTACTTC,CASSEVGLMGEQYF,-,14,-,TRBJ2-7,TRBV10-1
TGCGCCAGCAGCGACAGGGGGAACACTGAAGCTTTCTTT,CASSDRGNTEAFF,-,13,TRBD1,TRBJ1-1,TRBV5-1
TGCGCCAGCAGCTTGAGTTGGGCCGTCGGGGGGACGAGGGCCAATGAGCAGTTCTTC,CASSLSWAVGGTRANEQFF,-,19,TRBD2,TRBJ2-1,TRBV5-1
TGCAGTGCTGACAGGGTCGGCGAGCAGTACTTC,CSADRVGEQYF,-,11,TRBD1,TRBJ2-7,TRBV20-1
TGTGCCAGCAGCTTAGACAGGAAGCAGTACTTC,CASSLDRKQYF,-,11,-,TRBJ2-7,TRBV7-9
TGTGCCAGCAGGGTGGGACAGGCTACAGATACGCAGTATTTT,CASRVGQATDTQYF,-,14,TRBD1,TRBJ2-3,TRBV6-5
TGTGCCAGCAGCTCGGCTACGGGGACAAATCAGCCCCAGCATTTT,CASSSATGTNQPQHF,-,15,-,TRBJ1-5,TRBV7-8
TGTGCCAGCAGCCCCGGGACTAGCGGTGCAAAAGAGCAGTTCTTC,CASSPGTSGAKEQFF,-,15,TRBD2,TRBJ2-1,TRBV7-6
TGTGCCAGCAGCTTAGAAGCGGGGCCGAGCTATGGCTACACCTTC,CASSLEAGPSYGYTF,-,15,-,TRBJ1-2,TRBV11-2
TGTGCCAGCCGTGATAGCGGGGGGGCCTACGAGCAGTACTTC,CASRDSGGAYEQYF,-,14,TRBD2,TRBJ2-7,TRBV6-5
TGTGCCAGCAGTCATCGGACTAGCGGGAGGACGGATACGCAGTATTTT,CASSHRTSGRTDTQYF,-,16,TRBD2,TRBJ2-3,TRBV2
TGTGCCAGCAGGTTCAGGGGGGCTAACTATGGCTACACCTTC,CASRFRGANYGYTF,-,14,TRBD1,TRBJ1-2,TRBV5-4
TGCGCCAGCAGCCAGCGGACAGGTGGCTCCTACGAGCAGTACTTC,CASSQRTGGSYEQYF,-,15,TRBD1,TRBJ2-7,TRBV4-1
TGTGCCAGCAGTGTAAGGACAGGGAAGAGGAACACTGAAGCTTTCTTT,CASSVRTGKRNTEAFF,-,16,TRBD1,TRBJ1-1,TRBV25-1
TGTGCCTGGATGGGCGCGGGGGGAAACCAAGAGACCCAGTACTTC,CAWMGAGGNQETQYF,-,15,TRBD2,TRBJ2-5,TRBV30
TGTGCCAGCAGTTATCCCCAGGGGGCGACCACTGAAGCTTTCTTT,CASSYPQGATTEAFF,-,15,TRBD1,TRBJ1-1,TRBV6-5
TGTGCCAGCAGAAGGGGCACTGAAGCTTTCTTT,CASRRGTEAFF,few,11,-,TRBJ1-1,TRBV6-5
TGTGCCAGCTCAAACTACGAGCAGTACTTC,CASSNYEQYF,-,10,-,TRBJ2-7,TRBV6-1
TGTGCCAGCAGCTTTCGCGGGGACCCGAACACCGGGGAGCTGTTTTTT,CASSFRGDPNTGELFF,once,16,-,TRBJ2-2,TRBV7-9
TGTGCCAGCAGTAAGGCAGGACAGGGAGGCTACGAGCAGTACTTC,CASSKAGQGGYEQYF,-,15,TRBD1,TRBJ2-7,TRBV6-6
TGCGCCAGCAGCTTGTCCGTAAACAGGGGGGCCGGGGAGCTGTTTTTT,CASSLSVNRGAGELFF,once,16,TRBD1,TRBJ2-2,TRBV5-1
TGTGCCAGCAGCACGCTAAAAGGGCCGGGGGGCACTGAAGCTTTCTTT,CASSTLKGPGGTEAFF,-,16,-,TRBJ1-1,TRBV11-2
TGTGCCAGCAGCCAGGGACTAGCGGGGGATCCCTCCTACAATGAGCAGTTCTTC,CASSQGLAGDPSYNEQFF,-,18,TRBD2,TRBJ2-1,TRBV7-3
TGCGCCAGCAGCCGGACTGGCGGAAACACTGAAGCTTTCTTT,CASSRTGGNTEAFF,-,14,-,TRBJ1-1,TRBV5-1
TGTGCCAGCTCATCGTGGACAGGGAACCAGCCCCAGCATTTT,CASSSWTGNQPQHF,-,14,TRBD1,TRBJ1-5,TRBV18
TGTGCCAGCAGTTTGCCCAACAGAGAGACCCAGTACTTC,CASSLPNRETQYF,-,13,-,TRBJ2-5,TRBV28
TGCGCCAGCAGCTTGGCCAGGGAGAACACTGAAGCTTTCTTT,CASSLARENTEAFF,-,14,-,TRBJ1-1,TRBV5-1
TGTGCCAGCAGTGAAGCTGGACAGAACTATGGCTACACCTTC,CASSEAGQNYGYTF,-,14,-,TRBJ1-2,TRBV28
TGTGCCAGCAGCCAAGAGGGGGGAGAAGAGACCCAGTACTTC,CASSQEGGEETQYF,few,14,-,TRBJ2-5,TRBV4-2
TGTGCCAGCAGTGACTTCCCGGGACAGGGGACGGGGGGACGGGGGATCTACGAGCAGTACTTC,CASSDFPGQGTGGRGIYEQYF,-,21,TRBD1,TRBJ2-7,TRBV6-4
TGTGCCAGCTCACCGGGACAGGGGGGGGAGCAGTACTTC,CASSPGQGGEQYF,-,13,TRBD1,TRBJ2-7,TRBV18
TGTGCCAGCAGCTTCGGTTTGCGGGTGGGGGGAAATGAGCAGTTCTTC,CASSFGLRVGGNEQFF,-,16,-,TRBJ2-1,TRBV5-6
TGTGCCAGCGGCCCGGACAGGGTCTTGAACGAGCAGTACTTC,CASGPDRVLNEQYF,-,14,TRBD1,TRBJ2-7,TRBV7-9
TGTGCCAGCATCACCACTGTAGCGGCGAGAACAGATACGCAGTATTTT,CASITTVAARTDTQYF,once,16,-,TRBJ2-3,TRBV7-9